The present entry profiles one TCR beta chain with its context. This record comes from a study of T cells in localized non-small cell lung cancer. The assay was immunoSEQ multiplex PCR, and TCRdb's table has in-frame clones only and misses some. Among roughly 19,000 clones, 83% were seen once, and the ten largest hold about 4.5%. V was shortened by 8 bases and J by 0 bases, with 12 bases between the two germline ends. This CDR3 spans 14 amino acids. Germline CDR1 ENHRY, CDR2 SYGVKD. This specimen was peripheral blood, taken before any cancer treatment. The V gene is TRBV10-3, the J gene TRBJ2-3, with a possible D match to TRBD1 (6 bases). This receptor was obtained from a man aged 40 to 75 with stage I lung adenocarcinoma. In nucleotides, the CDR3 is TGTGCCATCGGGGGCGGAACAAGCACAGATACGCAGTATTTT. Its protein is CAIGGGTSTDTQYF.